This record concerns one T cell receptor beta chain sequence. The antigen is unknown. With random hexamers, reverse transcription was performed on about 0.5 to 1 ug of RNA. Amplification of TCR beta CDR3 spanned 54 Vbeta and 13 Jbeta via immunoSEQ multiplex PCR. Using its own MiXCR run on the immunoSEQ multiplex PCR reads, TCRdb lists one record per CDR3 protein. The data contain 150,000 or so distinct CDR3 sequences, just under 95% of them singletons. This record belongs to a study of CD8 T cells in Susac syndrome. Study-wide findings and caveats: The TCR sequencing and HLA analysis in the study involved a relatively small number of individuals, as the study acknowledged.

The patients who served as multiple sclerosis controls were treatment-naive and had stable or active relapsing-remitting disease that fulfilled the revised McDonald criteria. While CD8+ and CD4+ T cells were isolated negatively, TEMRA cells were enriched by FACS. The TCR was taken from a human donor with multiple sclerosis. Material: CD8+ T cells from PBMCs.

As DNA, the CDR3 is TGTGCCAGCAGTCAAGCGGGGCTCAATTCACCCCTCCACTTT. Amino acid sequence: CASSQAGLNSPLHF. This chain connects TRBV28 to TRBJ1-6; perhaps TRBD1 as D (5 bases). This CDR3 is built from 14 residues. Deletions cut 5 bases from V and 7 bases from J, with 12 bases between. Germline CDR1 is MDHEN and CDR2 is SYDVKM.